Sequencing of this T cell receptor beta chain was carried out in a study of shared clonotypes between healthy human individuals. Study background: A donor's plate count was three for CD4 naive and three for CD4 memory; CD8 naive had two and CD8 memory one. The study, taken as a whole, reports: Naive subsets tended to show greater estimated richness than memory subsets.

Sequencing used immunoSEQ multiplex PCR; TCRdb keeps in-frame clones, though not all of them. The sample consists of 2.3 million or so clones, approximately 95% of them appearing once. Each donor was a Caucasian adult residing in Nashville, Tennessee. CDR1 and CDR2 from the germline V gene are SGHTA and FQGNSA. Trimming left V 5 bases short and J 0 bases short, with 10 bases between. The CDR3 is 14 amino acids. On this clone itself: As yet, its antigen is unknown.

The V gene is TRBV7-2, the J gene TRBJ1-1; unclear D gene. The material sequenced was naive CD4+ T cells from PBMCs. The subset: CD45RA+ positively selected. The receptor's source is a man aged 18 to 35 in good health. Some clones in this sample may be carry-over from other donors' samples. Here the CDR3 reads CASSPGPMNTEAFF. The CDR3, as DNA: TGTGCCAGCAGCCCCGGGCCCATGAACACTGAAGCTTTCTTT.